This T cell receptor beta chain is drawn from a study of human T cells and chemical hapten exposure. For the study at large: An area of 2 cm by approximately 2 cm on upper inner arm skin received 2% DPC for sensitization.

The library tagged each cDNA molecule with unique molecular identifiers. MiXCR, run by TCRdb on the RACE reads, gives a single entry per CDR3 protein. This table holds just under 350,000 distinct CDR3 sequences, approximately 6.9% found once. Time point defined: patch test 1, 2 weeks after DPC sensitization. Treatment in this sample: therapeutic diphenylcyclopropenone sensitization with weekly scalp DPC. The authors' total RNA extraction used unfractionated whole blood. Points from the study as a whole: No change in TCRs above 1 in 1000 frequency was produced by DPC sensitization.

This clonotype was seen ten or more times. Its antigen remains unidentified. V was pared by 4 bases and J by 1 base, with 16 bases of the junction left unmatched. CDR3 length: 18 amino acids. The V gene's germline CDR1 is SQVTM and CDR2 ANQGSEA. The sequencing used whole blood, collected in connection with sensitization to the hapten diphenylcyclopropenone (DPC). The J gene is TRBJ1-2, the V gene TRBV29-1; 9 positions agree with TRBD1. This clonotype was sampled from a woman younger than 35 with alopecia areata. Some clones in this sample may be carry-over from other donors' samples. The CDR3 is CSVGGVMDRGQNNYGYTF. The CDR3 DNA reads as TGCAGCGTTGGAGGGGTAATGGACAGGGGCCAAAATAACTATGGCTACACCTTC.